One and the same sample provided the 24 T cell receptor beta chains below, sequenced in a study of human T cells and chemical hapten exposure. Time point meaning: patch test 3, about 24 weeks after DPC sensitization. Documented treatment: therapeutic diphenylcyclopropenone sensitization with weekly scalp DPC. One entry per CDR3 protein, called by TCRdb with MiXCR from the RACE reads. The sample lists roughly 100,000 distinct CDR3 sequences; under 40% were seen once. This material consisted of whole blood, taken in connection with sensitization to the hapten diphenylcyclopropenone (DPC). The receptors were sampled from a man aged 40-50 years with alopecia areata. Some clones in this sample may be carry-over from other donors' samples.

The chain has TRBV28 and TRBJ2-7; D is perhaps TRBD2 (6 bases). The CDR3 is 15 amino acids. Trimming left V 1 base short and J 6 bases short, with 16 bases between. Germline V lookup: CDR1 MDHEN, CDR2 SYDVKM. CDR3 bases: TGTGCCAGCAGTTTATTTGAAACCGTGGGGGGCGAGCAGTACTTC. It codes for CASSLFETVGGEQYF.

This clonotype showed up just a few times. This chain uses TRBV12-3 or TRBV12-4 with TRBJ2-3; D might be TRBD1 or TRBD2, each matching 6 bases. The CDR3 loop spans 15 amino acids. V lost 7 bases to trimming and J lost 2 bases, with 16 bases between them. The CDR3 spells CASNPEGGTTDTQYF. The CDR3 DNA follows: TGTGCCAGCAACCCCGAGGGGGGAACCACAGATACGCAGTATTTT.

The CDR3 spells CASSRFSGRHTDTQYF. The CDR3 coding sequence is TGTGCCAGCAGTCGGTTTAGCGGGAGACATACAGATACGCAGTATTTT. V is TRBV27 and J is TRBJ2-3; 9 bases line up with TRBD2. CDR3 length: 16 amino acids. V lost 5 bases to trimming and J lost 3 bases; unmatched junction nucleotides: 9. Looked up from germline, CDR1 is MNHEY and CDR2 is SMNVEV (reference sequence).

This clonotype was seen a few times. V usage is TRBV6-2 or TRBV6-3 and J usage is TRBJ1-5; TRBD1 is a possible D gene (5 bases). With 2 bases removed from V and 6 bases from J, the gap between germline ends came to 11 bases. This CDR3 is built from 14 residues. Germline loops: CDR1 MNHEY, CDR2 SVGEGT. The CDR3 bases are TGTGCCAGCAGTTACAGGGGAGTGAGTCAGCCCCAGCATTTT. Translation gives CASSYRGVSQPQHF.

The chain uses TRBV9 and TRBJ1-1, with TRBD1 as a possible D gene (6 bases). The CDR3 extends over 13 amino acids. V was shortened by 2 bases and J by 11 bases, with 16 bases between the two germline ends. Germline loops: CDR1 SGDLS, CDR2 YYNGEE. CDR3 loop: CASSVTGREDAFF. The CDR3 coding sequence is TGTGCCAGCAGCGTTACAGGGAGGGAGGATGCTTTCTTT.

CDR3 in DNA: TGTGCCAGCCGAGGAGGACTAGCGGGGTCCTACAATGAGCAGTTCTTC. It specifies CASRGGLAGSYNEQFF. The chain uses TRBV27 and TRBJ2-1, with TRBD2 matching 12 bases. The germline CDR1 and CDR2 sequences are MNHEY and SMNVEV (reference sequence). The CDR3 runs to 16 residues. With 8 bases clipped from V and 1 base from J, the junction kept 6 bases outside the gene matches.

This clonotype was observed a few times. The rearrangement uses TRBV6-1 and TRBJ2-5; unclear D gene. V was pared by 2 bases and J by 2 bases, with 12 bases between. This CDR3 spans 15 amino acids. Germline V gene data show CDR1 as MNHNS and CDR2 as SASEGT. The CDR3 loop is CASSESWAGQETQYF. As DNA, the CDR3 is TGTGCCAGCAGTGAATCTTGGGCAGGACAAGAGACCCAGTACTTC.

The gene calls are TRBV20-1 and TRBJ2-5; no reliable D call. The CDR3 runs to 15 residues. The germline V and J ends were trimmed by 4 bases and 2 bases, with 17 bases remaining between them. In germline, CDR1 is DFQATT, CDR2 SNEGSKA (reference sequence). This chain's CDR3 is CSAIDSISIQETQYF. The CDR3 DNA is TGCAGTGCTATTGATAGCATCTCGATACAAGAGACCCAGTACTTC.

About this clonotype: Lacking the conserved final phenylalanine or tryptophan, this CDR3 likely reflects a read error. This chain connects TRBV4-3 to TRBJ2-3, with 9 nucleotides matching TRBD1. The germline V gene has CDR1 LGHNA and CDR2 YSLEER. CDR3 length: 15 residues. Losses at the gene ends were 4 bases for V and 3 bases for J; bases not matched to a gene: 5. This CDR3 reads CASSRGQGPTDTQYL. The CDR3 region has the DNA TGCGCCAGCAGCCGGGGACAGGGTCCAACAGATACGCAGTATCTT.

This clonotype has just a few counts. The chain joins TRBV5-1 to TRBJ2-3, with TRBD2 as a possible D gene (5 bases). The V end lost 0 bases, the J end lost 3 bases, and 11 bases lay between the germline ends. The CDR3 sequence is 15 residues long. Germline CDR1 and CDR2: SGHRS and YFSETQ. The DNA for the CDR3 is TGCGCCAGCAGCTTGGACGGACTCGCGACAGATACGCAGTATTTT. It yields the protein CASSLDGLATDTQYF.

The rearrangement links TRBV3-1 to TRBJ2-2; tentative D call: TRBD2 (7 bases). The CDR3 runs 16 residues. The ends were cut back, 1 base at V and 2 bases at J, with 11 bases in the middle. Germline CDR1 LGHDT, CDR2 YNNKEL (reference sequence). The CDR3 DNA reads as TGTGCCAGCAGCCAAGCGGGGGGCGTTAACACCGGGGAGCTGTTTTTT. It yields the protein CASSQAGGVNTGELFF.

The CDR3 DNA is TGTGCCAGCAGTCTCGAACAGGGGGCCTCTGAAGCTTTCTTT. Protein sequence: CASSLEQGASEAFF. The chain carries TRBV6-4 and TRBJ1-1, with 9 nucleotides matching TRBD1. This CDR3 contains 14 residues. Per the germline V gene, CDR1 is MRHNA and CDR2 is SNTAGT. Trimming took 5 bases from V and 6 from J; bases not matched to a gene: 7.

The genes are TRBV20-1 and TRBJ1-5; the match to TRBD1 covers 7 bases. Per germline, CDR1 DFQATT and CDR2 SNEGSKA (reference sequence). V lost 3 bases and J lost 4; bases outside the gene matches: 9. The CDR3 consists of 15 residues. The CDR3 here is CSASDWGRGNQPQHF. The CDR3 DNA sequence: TGCAGTGCTAGCGATTGGGGCAGGGGGAATCAGCCCCAGCATTTT.

This clonotype was counted between two and nine times. The genes are TRBV6-6 and TRBJ1-5; 8 bases align to TRBD1. CDR1 is MNHNY and CDR2 is SVGAGI in the germline V gene (reference sequence). V gave up 2 bases and J gave up 4 bases; unmatched junction bases: 1. The CDR3 has 14 residues. Here the CDR3 reads CASSYTGGNQPQHF. The CDR3 region has the DNA TGTGCCAGCAGTTACACAGGGGGTAATCAGCCCCAGCATTTT.

J is TRBJ2-3 and V is TRBV4-3; 8 bases align to TRBD1. The CDR3 runs 15 residues. V trimming: 1 base; J trimming: 7 bases; junction bases outside the gene matches: 7. CDR1 and CDR2 (germline): LGHNA, YSLEER. The CDR3 nucleotides read TGCGCCAGCAGCCAAGGTCCAGGGGGCGCAAATACGCAGTATTTT. Its translation is CASSQGPGGANTQYF.

This clonotype was counted a few times. The rearrangement links TRBV6-2 or TRBV6-3 to TRBJ1-1; tentative D call: TRBD1 (6 bases). The CDR3 totals 13 residues. V lost 8 bases and J lost 1, with 11 bases in between. In germline, CDR1 is MNHEY, CDR2 SVGEGT. For the CDR3, the DNA is TGTGCCAGCTACAGGGAGGGGAACACTGAAGCTTTCTTT. Translated: CASYREGNTEAFF.

The chain links TRBV5-1 to TRBJ2-1; D is unresolved. Trimming removed 4 bases at V and 9 bases at J, with 11 bases between. The germline gives CDR1 SGHRS, CDR2 YFSETQ. The CDR3 is 12 amino acids. The CDR3, as DNA: TGCGCCAGCAGCCGTGATGGTAGTGAGCAGTTCTTC. This sequence encodes CASSRDGSEQFF.

The chain recombines TRBV27 with TRBJ1-1, with D possibly TRBD1 on 5 matching bases. This CDR3 is built from 18 residues. V was shortened by 6 bases and J by 0 bases, with 23 bases between the two germline ends. The germline CDR1 and CDR2 sequences are MNHEY and SMNVEV (reference sequence). The CDR3 DNA reads as TGTGCCAGCAGACCTAATACCCAAGCCGGGACTCTGAACACTGAAGCTTTCTTT. Encoded protein: CASRPNTQAGTLNTEAFF.

V gene TRBV6-5 combines with J gene TRBJ1-1, with TRBD1 identical over 7 bases. After removal of 7 bases from V and 5 bases from J, the junction contained 10 bases not matched to a gene. The CDR3 covers 14 residues. CDR1 is MNHEY and CDR2 is SVGAGI in the germline V gene. The CDR3 coding sequence is TGTGCCAGCACTCTTCAGGGGGGAGAAACTGAAGCTTTCTTT. It encodes CASTLQGGETEAFF.

The chain joins TRBV9 to TRBJ2-3, with 7 bases that match TRBD2. This CDR3 comprises 16 residues. V lost 0 bases to trimming and J lost 0 bases; unmatched junction nucleotides: 4. Germline-derived CDR1 and CDR2 are SGDLS and YYNGEE. The chain's CDR3 is CASSVAASGSTDTQYF. In DNA, the CDR3 is TGTGCCAGCAGCGTAGCTGCTAGCGGAAGCACAGATACGCAGTATTTT.

The V gene is TRBV6-2 or TRBV6-3, the J gene TRBJ2-3; D is uncertain. CDR1 is MNHEY and CDR2 is SVGEGT in the germline V gene. This CDR3 is 13 amino acids long. Between the trimmed V and J ends, which lost 3 bases and 4 bases, there was a span of 8 bases. CDR3 region: CASSYPRPDTQYF. Written as DNA, the CDR3 is TGTGCCAGCAGTTATCCCAGACCAGATACGCAGTATTTT.

This clonotype was observed a few times. This chain connects TRBV7-9 to TRBJ2-3; TRBD2 is a possible D gene (6 bases). This CDR3 has 14 residues. V lost 3 bases to trimming and J lost 5 bases, with 12 bases between them. CDR1 and CDR2 (germline): SEHNR, FQNEAQ (reference sequence). CDR3 sequence reads: CASSLSSGGDTQYF. CDR3 bases: TGTGCCAGCAGCTTGAGTAGCGGTGGAGATACGCAGTATTTT. Supplemented by reference TRBV7-9 and TRBJ2-3, the full variable domain reads DTGVSQNPRHKITKRGQNVTFRCDPISEHNRLYWYRQTLGQGPEFLTYFQNEAQLEKSRLLSDRFSAERPKGSFSTLEIQRTEQGDSAMYLCASSLSSGGDTQYFGPGTRLTVL.

Only a few counts were recorded for this clonotype. The genes are TRBV18 and TRBJ2-1; D is ambiguous. Trimming removed 2 bases at V and 0 bases at J, with 11 bases between. The CDR3 runs to 16 residues. CDR1 and CDR2 (germline): KGHSH, LQKENI. CDR3 nucleotides: TGTGCCAGCTCACCAATAGAACTGAGCTCCTACAATGAGCAGTTCTTC. Translating gives CASSPIELSSYNEQFF.

For the CDR3, the DNA is TGTGCCAGCAGCCAAGATATGTGGGAGACGACAGATACGCAGTATTTT. This translates into CASSQDMWETTDTQYF. The V and J genes are TRBV3-1 and TRBJ2-3; tentative D call: TRBD2 (5 bases). CDR3 length: 16 amino acids. CDR1 and CDR2 from the germline V gene are LGHDT and YNNKEL (reference sequence). Between the trimmed V and J ends, which lost 0 bases and 3 bases, there was a span of 13 bases.